The entry below gives a single T cell receptor (beta chain) sequence along with its context. This clone occurred a few times. The clone's antigen remains unknown. Base qualities are not at hand, and no much larger clone is one base apart. Inclusive of the bounding cysteine and phenylalanine, the CDR3 is 15 residues long. Only the CDR3 DNA stays, 45 bases, in frame from base 1. Compared with germline, V lacks 1 base and J lacks 7 bases; bases without a gene match: 5. Per the germline V gene, SGHVS is the CDR1 and FQNEAQ is the CDR2. Library method: the immunoSEQ multiplex PCR assay. For TCR sequencing, RNA was extracted from every sample and reverse transcribed into cDNA to serve as template. First-strand cDNA was synthesized with SuperScript III using a 2:1 mix of oligo-dT and random hexamers. Amplification bias was assessed with a synthetic immune receptor repertoire, and residual bias was removed computationally. In the authors' own workflow: Raw reads were preprocessed for error removal, and CDR3 was defined according to IMGT conventions as running from the conserved cysteine to phenylalanine. Clonality was computed as 1 minus the Shannon entropy, with the entropy normalized by log2 of the number of productive unique TCRs. Whether each scalp clone was CD4 or CD8 was inferred by checking scalp TCRbeta sequences against the CD4 and CD8 repertoires from sorted blood. The table comes from immuneACCESS by way of TCRdb, which keeps in-frame sequences with V and J called. Part of the clones is missing from these tables; in studies checked, under half for an unresolved V gene and the rest for unknown reasons. V, J and clone size are those of that table, while D and trimming were read from the DNA. The sample table shows about 200,000 clones, and 30% to 40% are seen once. 0.48% of the sample goes to the ten largest clones.

This sample was taken from a study of CD8+ T cells in alopecia areata (dated by TCRdb to 2017 to 2018). Study-wide context: Treated patients were enrolled in an open-label pilot trial of oral tofacitinib, 5 to 10 mg twice daily, for moderate-to-severe alopecia areata. Patients received tofacitinib for 6 to 18 months and were then followed off drug for 6 months to check for delayed response and recurrence. In treated patients, disease severity was measured using the SALT score, which gives the percentage of scalp surface area affected. To study T cell clonal expansion in alopecia areata, the researchers applied high-throughput TCRbeta sequencing to both the C3H/HeJ mouse model and human patients. In humans, TCRbeta sequencing was performed on scalp tissue and on sorted CD4+ and CD8+ peripheral blood T cells from healthy controls and from patients with patchy or totalis/universalis alopecia areata. Biopsies were taken from tofacitinib-treated patients at baseline and at 4 and 24 weeks of treatment, and a later scalp biopsy was taken in several of the tofacitinib-treated patients. Clonality in the scalp was compared among normal scalp (n=4), patchy alopecia areata scalp (n=8), and alopecia totalis/universalis scalp (n=8). RNA was extracted with the PAXgene miRNA kit for fixed scalp, the miRNeasy kit for PBMCs, and the RNeasy kit for mouse skin. TCRbeta CDR3 regions were amplified by immunoSEQ multiplex PCR using 35 Vbeta forward and 13 Jbeta reverse primers. What the study reported, not specific to this receptor: Compared with mice, TCR sequences shared between patients were less clear, possibly partly because of HLA diversity across the patient population. Compared with normal scalp, lesional scalp had higher clonality and more expanded CD8+ clones, particularly in alopecia totalis/universalis, a pattern that suggests antigenic drive. Many expanded lesional clones persisted in scalp and blood during tofacitinib treatment, which may partly explain relapse after stopping treatment. Scalp clonality and the number of expanded CD8+ clones among the top 100 scalp clones were significantly decreased by tofacitinib. Because the treated cohort was small and had just a single nonresponder, larger studies are needed to establish links between baseline CD8+ expansion and response. Unlike mouse skin, which is dominated by gammadelta T cells, normal human skin has resident alphabeta T cells that are also sequenced, and this complicates analysis of the scalp TCR repertoire.

The treatment or condition label, read with the paper, signifies: oral pan-JAK inhibitor, 5-10 mg twice daily. From alopecia areata patients, peripheral blood was collected along with lesional scalp punch biopsies. PBMCs were isolated by density centrifugation and stained for CD3, CD4 and CD8, after which CD4+ and CD8+ T cells were sorted on a FACSAria. The sample consisted of CD4+ T cells sorted from blood, taken at approximately week 30, from a patient treated with tofacitinib. The TCR was taken from a human donor with alopecia areata. The rearranged chain carries TRBV7-8 and TRBJ1-5; TRBD1 lines up with 9 middle nucleotides. The CDR3 protein: CASSLEMGQGQPQHF. DNA sequence: TGTGCCAGCAGCTTAGAAATGGGACAGGGACAGCCCCAGCATTTT. With the rest looked up from the reference TRBV7-8 and TRBJ1-5 genes rather than sequenced, the full variable domain is GAGVSQSPRYKVAKRGQDVALRCDPISGHVSLFWYQQALGQGPEFLTYFQNEAQLDKSGLPSDRFFAERPEGSVSTLKIQRTQQEDSAVYLCASSLEMGQGQPQHFGDGTRLSIL.